This T cell receptor beta chain was identified in a study of early T cells in non-severe SARS-CoV-2 infection (dated by TCRdb to about 2021). For context, the study as a whole: TCR sequencing used bulk RNA from unsorted whole blood, so alpha and beta chains could not be paired. Study-wide findings and limitations: Matching against VDJdb was skewed toward anti-spike CD8 responses, likely underestimated virus-specific expansions, and missed private and CD4 specificities.

The CDR3 measures 11 amino acids from cysteine to phenylalanine. Left in the record is the CDR3 DNA by itself, 33 bases read in frame from the first base. The junction carries 9 bases between V and J, which are trimmed by 6 bases and 4 bases respectively. CDR1 SQVTM and CDR2 ANQGSEA are derived from the germline V gene. Library preparation used 5' RACE. The instrument was a NextSeq 500. Unique molecular identifiers were attached to individual cDNA molecules in the TCR library protocol so that sequencing error and PCR bias could be corrected. TCR alpha and beta chains were both sequenced, and the abundances of alpha and beta sequences in each sample were closely correlated with each other. In the original analysis: V gene, J gene and CDR3 annotation of TCR sequences was performed with Decombinator V4. Expanded TCRs were defined as changing significantly between any two time points under a Poisson model with p below 0.0001. TCR abundances were normalised to the total number of TCRs sequenced in each sample and reported as counts per million. TRAV1-2 paired with TRAJ12, TRAJ20 or TRAJ33 defined MAIT TCRs, while TRAV10 paired with TRAJ18 defined iNKT TCRs. VDJdb, accessed 1 November 2021, was searched for CMV, EBV and SARS-CoV-2 annotated TCRs, with TCRs annotated for multiple antigens excluded. TCRdb handled the public reads itself, with Q25 trimming in fastp and clone calling in MiXCR, and kept productive beta chains. Identical CDR3 proteins give one entry, which carries the most common genes and DNA. The V and J calls shown here were made by TCRdb, not taken from the authors' results. This sample holds more than 90,000 distinct CDR3 sequences; 11% were observed only once. The top ten clonotypes cover approximately 5.3% of the sample.

This was a case-control study nested in a cohort of healthcare workers in London, UK, who had nasopharyngeal swab PCR tests and blood samples taken every week. Healthcare workers were recruited during the week of the UK lockdown, between 23 and 31 March 2020, and followed weekly for up to roughly 15 weeks. In its sample, this clonotype was seen a few times. The antigen this receptor binds is unknown. No per-base quality is available; no much larger clone lies one base away. The TCR originated in an adult who was a healthcare worker with PCR-confirmed SARS-CoV-2 infection or an uninfected control (not recorded which). The chain was built from TRBV29-1 and TRBJ1-1; the D segment cannot be called with confidence. Sequenced sample: whole blood. At the DNA level, the sequence is TGCAGCGTCGAAAGGACCACTGAAGCTTTCTTT. This translates into CSVERTTEAFF.